These T cell receptor beta chains were read from a single sample in a study of blood T cell repertoires in COVID-19. Sequencing was performed with immunoSEQ multiplex PCR; in TCRdb, only in-frame clones are kept and a portion is missing. In the table there are approximately 200,000 clones, about 90% of which are singletons. The sequencing input was peripheral blood. The receptors shown here come from an older woman with acute or convalescent COVID-19. The CDR3 runs from the conserved cysteine through the conserved F or W. A D gene is named only where the DNA matches it firmly. Some rows mark clone size as missing; the rest say once, few, many or name a class of expanded clone.

len	abundance	v_gene	d_gene	j_gene	CDR3aa	CDR3nt
13	-	TRBV7-8	-	TRBJ2-5	CASSRIQGETQYF	TGTGCCAGCAGCCGAATCCAGGGGGAGACCCAGTACTTC
12	-	TRBV27	TRBD1	TRBJ2-1	CASSSDRGRQFF	TGTGCCAGCAGTAGTGACAGGGGGAGGCAGTTCTTC
15	once	TRBV5-1	TRBD1	TRBJ1-1	CASSYQQGNNAEAFF	TGCGCCAGCAGCTACCAACAGGGGAACAACGCTGAAGCTTTCTTT
16	-	TRBV10-1	TRBD2	TRBJ2-1	CASTGRLAGGLNEQFF	TGCGCCAGCACCGGGCGGCTAGCGGGAGGCTTAAATGAGCAGTTCTTC
13	-	TRBV12-3/TRBV12-4	-	TRBJ1-2	CASTRTENYGYTF	TGTGCCAGCACCAGGACAGAGAACTATGGCTACACCTTC
16	-	TRBV6-6	TRBD1	TRBJ2-5	CASSYGTGAAQETQYF	TGTGCCAGCAGTTACGGGACAGGGGCCGCCCAAGAGACCCAGTACTTC
11	-	TRBV30	-	TRBJ2-7	CAWSSAYEQYF	TGTGCCTGGAGTAGCGCCTACGAGCAGTACTTC
15	-	TRBV3-1/TRBV3-2	TRBD2	TRBJ2-7	CASSPRGGPRDEQYF	TGTGCCAGCAGCCCTCGCGGGGGGCCGCGGGACGAGCAGTACTTC
13	-	TRBV3-1/TRBV3-2	-	TRBJ2-7	CASSHRTAYEQYF	TGTGCCAGCAGCCACAGGACAGCCTACGAGCAGTACTTC
12	-	TRBV30	-	TRBJ1-2	CAWGVGPSGYTF	TGTGCCTGGGGGGTGGGGCCGAGCGGCTACACCTTC
17	-	TRBV3-1/TRBV3-2	-	TRBJ2-1	CASSQKLWGPFYNEQFF	TGTGCCAGCAGCCAAAAGCTGTGGGGGCCGTTCTACAATGAGCAGTTCTTC
17	-	TRBV6-1	TRBD1	TRBJ2-5	CASSVRPDRGPRETQYF	TGTGCCAGCAGTGTAAGGCCAGACAGGGGGCCAAGAGAGACCCAGTACTTC
16	-	TRBV11-2	TRBD2	TRBJ2-2	CASSRLAGGGTGELFF	TGTGCCAGCAGTCGACTAGCGGGAGGGGGCACCGGGGAGCTGTTTTTT
15	-	TRBV6-2/TRBV6-3	TRBD1	TRBJ1-1	CASSFTQGQGTEAFF	TGTGCCAGCAGTTTTACCCAAGGACAGGGCACTGAAGCTTTCTTT
15	-	TRBV18	-	TRBJ1-2	CASSPAGPINYGYTF	TGTGCCAGCTCACCCGCAGGTCCTATTAACTATGGCTACACCTTC
16	-	TRBV28	-	TRBJ1-5	CASSFGTRGGNQPQHF	TGTGCCAGCAGTTTCGGGACTCGGGGTGGCAATCAGCCCCAGCATTTT
15	-	TRBV11-2	TRBD1	TRBJ1-6	CASSFTGQENSPLHF	TGTGCCAGCAGCTTCACTGGACAGGAGAATTCACCCCTCCACTTT
16	-	TRBV20-1	-	TRBJ2-7	CSASGGYTQTPYEQYF	TGCAGTGCTAGTGGAGGATACACGCAGACGCCCTACGAGCAGTACTTC
18	-	TRBV18	TRBD1	TRBJ1-1	CASSPRSHRQGSDTEAFF	TGTGCCAGCTCACCACGGTCCCATCGACAGGGTTCCGACACTGAAGCTTTCTTT
13	-	TRBV6-5	TRBD1	TRBJ2-7	CASSYWTGGEQYF	TGTGCCAGCAGTTACTGGACAGGGGGCGAGCAGTACTTC
15	-	TRBV18	TRBD2	TRBJ2-1	CASSPRLAGNNEQFF	TGTGCCAGCTCACCTCGACTAGCGGGGAACAATGAGCAGTTCTTC
18	-	TRBV4-3	-	TRBJ1-1	CASSQEIVGSTGHTEAFF	TGCGCCAGCAGCCAAGAAATCGTCGGTTCCACGGGTCACACTGAAGCTTTCTTT
16	once	TRBV28	-	TRBJ1-3	CASSSDSTFSGNTIYF	TGTGCCAGCAGTTCGGACAGTACATTCTCTGGAAACACCATATATTTT
15	-	TRBV3-1/TRBV3-2	-	TRBJ2-1	CASSQDRGPYNEQFF	TGTGCCAGCAGCCAAGACAGGGGACCCTACAATGAGCAGTTCTTC
16	-	TRBV6-5	TRBD2	TRBJ2-1	CASSSRLAGAYNEQFF	TGTGCCAGCAGTTCTCGACTAGCGGGGGCCTACAATGAGCAGTTCTTC
13	-	TRBV29-1	TRBD1	TRBJ2-7	CSVEDWDRGEQYF	TGCAGCGTTGAAGATTGGGACAGGGGAGAGCAGTACTTC
16	-	TRBV25-1	TRBD1	TRBJ1-4	CASSETRSGGYEKLFF	TGTGCCAGCAGTGAAACCAGGTCAGGGGGATATGAAAAACTGTTTTTT